These 20 T cell receptor beta chains share one sample of origin, sequenced in a study of T cells expressing NK-cell markers (dated by TCRdb to the early 2020s). Library construction relied on 5' RACE. The sequencer listed for this sample is Illumina HiSeq 2000. Based on TCRdb reprocessing of the reads, there is one entry per CDR3 protein sequence, and DNA is missing. This sample's table has entries for 300,000 to 500,000 distinct CDR3 sequences. Over 8.5% of the sample rests with the top ten. The sample comprised blood T cells: a sorted CD56 or NKG2C T cell subset, CD4+ or CD8+ T cells, or bulk PBMC T cells (not recorded which). The receptors originated from a woman in her forties or fifties in good health. Donor details come from another sample of the same person, matched by shared clones.

The V call is TRBV30, the J call TRBJ1-1; the D call of TRBD1 rests on TCRdb alone, since no DNA is present to check it. The length of the CDR3 is 15 residues. Germline V lookup: CDR1 GTSNPN, CDR2 SVGIG (reference sequence). CDR3 residues: CAWRQGAVTNTEAFF.

The chain employs TRBV20-1 and TRBJ2-5; TCRdb selects TRBD1, and the lack of DNA leaves this call unchecked. The CDR3 sequence is 13 residues long. Per germline, CDR1 DFQATT and CDR2 SNEGSKA (reference sequence). CDR3 in amino acids: CSATKPGGETQYF.

This chain connects TRBV4-2 to TRBJ2-2; TCRdb lists TRBD1, though no DNA is available to test this call. CDR1 and CDR2 (germline): LGHNA, YNFKEQ. The CDR3 sequence is 15 residues long. CDR3 sequence reads: CASLRGTGNTGELFF.

The chain has TRBV12-3 or TRBV12-4 and TRBJ1-4; TCRdb's D call, TRBD1, is unchecked because there is no DNA. This CDR3 is 15 amino acids long. The chain's CDR3 is CASSLGDRTNEKLFF.

The chain employs TRBV20-1 and TRBJ2-5; absent DNA, TCRdb's TRBD2 call cannot be checked. Looked up from germline, CDR1 is DFQATT and CDR2 is SNEGSKA (reference sequence). The CDR3 sequence is 15 residues long. This CDR3 is CSASQTSGYQETQYF.

The chain combines TRBV4-1 with TRBJ2-1. CDR3 size: 18 residues. Germline values: CDR1 MGHRA, CDR2 YSYEKL. CDR3 amino acids: CASSQESIHRGLYNEQFF.

The V call is TRBV5-1, the J call TRBJ2-2; the D call of TRBD2 rests on TCRdb alone, since no DNA is present to check it. The CDR3 sequence is 16 residues long. Germline V gives CDR1 SGHRS, CDR2 YFSETQ. The CDR3 loop is CASSLDLAGGTGELFF.

The J gene is TRBJ2-2, the V gene TRBV5-1. From germline, CDR1 is SGHRS and CDR2 YFSETQ. This CDR3 has 16 amino acids. This CDR3 is CASSLAHWRNTGELFF.

The chain carries TRBV19 and TRBJ1-5. This CDR3 spans 15 amino acids. Looked up from germline, CDR1 is LNHDA and CDR2 is SQIVND (reference sequence). The CDR3 is CASSLGATEGQPQHF.

CDR3 loop: CASSLVASEGEQFF. V is TRBV7-8 and J is TRBJ2-1; TCRdb gives TRBD2 as the D gene, but with no DNA this cannot be confirmed. The CDR3 has 14 residues. Per the germline V gene, CDR1 is SGHVS and CDR2 is FQNEAQ. Drawing the rest from reference TRBV7-8 and TRBJ2-1, the complete variable domain is GAGVSQSPRYKVAKRGQDVALRCDPISGHVSLFWYQQALGQGPEFLTYFQNEAQLDKSGLPSDRFFAERPEGSVSTLKIQRTQQEDSAVYLCASSLVASEGEQFFGPGTRLTVL.

The chain couples TRBV20-1 to TRBJ2-1; the D call from TCRdb, TRBD2, cannot be confirmed without DNA. The germline V gene has CDR1 DFQATT and CDR2 SNEGSKA (reference sequence). This CDR3 region has 13 residues. The CDR3 is CSPGTSGTGEQFF.

The chain recombines TRBV24-1 with TRBJ2-1; as DNA is missing, the TRBD1 call by TCRdb cannot be tested. Per germline, CDR1 KGHDR and CDR2 SFDVKD. CDR3 length: 16 residues. The CDR3 is CATSDQRGPIYNEQFF.

This CDR3 is CASSLAQGADTEAFF. V gene TRBV12-3 or TRBV12-4 combines with J gene TRBJ1-1; TCRdb outputs TRBD1, but without DNA this stays unchecked. The CDR3 extends over 15 amino acids.

J is TRBJ1-5 and V is TRBV12-3 or TRBV12-4. The CDR3 has 19 residues. The CDR3 sequence is CASSSLEKGRGVKWQPQHF.

The chain couples TRBV4-1 to TRBJ1-4. CDR1 and CDR2 (germline): MGHRA, YSYEKL. The CDR3 sequence is 15 residues long. Here the CDR3 reads CASSQAGVKNEKLFF.

The chain has TRBV2 and TRBJ2-7; TCRdb designates TRBD1, a call that cannot be tested without DNA. The germline CDR1 and CDR2 sequences are SNHLY and FYNNEI. CDR3 length: 14 residues. CDR3 loop: CASSTGTPPYEQYF. The full variable domain, in which reference TRBV2 and TRBJ2-7 provide the parts outside the CDR3, is EPEVTQTPSHQVTQMGQEVILRCVPISNHLYFYWYRQILGQKVEFLVSFYNNEISEKSEIFDDQFSVERPDGSNFTLKIRSTKLEDSAMYFCASSTGTPPYEQYFGPGTRLTVT.

The rearrangement joins TRBV12-3 or TRBV12-4 to TRBJ1-1. The CDR3 has 17 residues. Here the CDR3 reads CASSLGGRWGANTEAFF.

The V call is TRBV20-1, the J call TRBJ1-1; TCRdb picks TRBD1, but there is no DNA to check that call. The CDR3 consists of 13 residues. Germline CDR1 reads DFQATT; CDR2 reads SNEGSKA (reference sequence). The CDR3 reads CSATEGANTEAFF.

The V and J genes are TRBV3-1 and TRBJ1-1; the TCRdb D gene call, TRBD1, has no DNA to confirm it. The CDR3 sequence is 15 residues long. Per germline, CDR1 LGHDT and CDR2 YNNKEL (reference sequence). This chain's CDR3 is CASSPLRETNTEAFF.

The chain links TRBV12-3 or TRBV12-4 to TRBJ2-1; the D gene TCRdb calls, TRBD2, cannot be checked with no DNA. This CDR3 comprises 12 residues. Here the CDR3 reads CASRDWTLEQFF.